Below are 15 T cell receptor beta chains sequenced from a single sample in a study of early T cells in non-severe SARS-CoV-2 infection (dated by TCRdb to the early 2020s). Libraries were made using 5' RACE. The sequencer listed for this sample is NextSeq 500. The public reads were reprocessed in TCRdb via fastp at Q25 and MiXCR, keeping in-frame beta chains. Entries that share a CDR3 protein sequence are merged under the most common genes and DNA. The sample profile shows 25,000 to 30,000 distinct CDR3 sequences; 5% to 7% of them were found once. The biggest ten clones account for approximately 0.88% of the sample. Material for sequencing was whole blood. These receptors all come from an adult who was a healthcare worker with PCR-confirmed SARS-CoV-2 infection or an uninfected control (not recorded which).

This clonotype was picked up a small number of times. The chain joins TRBV5-5 to TRBJ2-7, with 8 positions matching TRBD2. The CDR3 extends over 14 amino acids. J gave up 2 bases and V 4 bases, and 5 bases lay outside the gene matches. CDR1 is SGHKS and CDR2 is YYEKEE in the germline V gene (reference sequence). Here the CDR3 reads CASSRLATTYEQYF. CDR3 coding DNA: TGTGCCAGCAGCCGACTAGCGACCACCTACGAGCAGTACTTC.

Ten or more counts support this clonotype. CDR3 DNA sequence: TGCGCCAGCAGCCAGAGGTTAGGGACTAGCGGGATTAACACCGGGGAGCTGTTTTTT. Protein: CASSQRLGTSGINTGELFF. V usage is TRBV5-1 and J usage is TRBJ2-2; 13 bases are a match to TRBD2. The germline CDR1 and CDR2 sequences are SGHRS and YFSETQ. This CDR3 has 19 residues. The V gene end was trimmed by 4 bases and the J gene end by 2 bases; junction bases not matched to a gene: 11. Complete variable domain (other parts from reference TRBV5-1 and TRBJ2-2): KAGVTQTPRYLIKTRGQQVTLSCSPISGHRSVSWYQQTPGQGLQFLFEYFSETQRNKGNFPGRFSGRQFSNSRSEMNVSTLELGDSALYLCASSQRLGTSGINTGELFFGEGSRLTVL.

This sequence joins TRBV27 and TRBJ2-3; the D is unclear. The CDR3 is made up of 14 amino acids. Germline V CDR1 and CDR2: MNHEY, SMNVEV (reference sequence). With 7 bases removed from V and 2 bases from J, the gap between germline ends came to 13 bases. The DNA for the CDR3 is TGTGCCAGCAAATTCGGCCCGTCCACAGATACGCAGTATTTT. Translating it yields CASKFGPSTDTQYF.

The V and J genes are TRBV4-3 and TRBJ2-2; perhaps TRBD2 as D (6 bases). CDR1 LGHNA and CDR2 YSLEER come from the germline V gene. The V end lost 1 base, the J end lost 4 bases, and 13 bases lay between the germline ends. CDR3 size: 16 residues. CDR3 sequence: CASSQAAVGGTGELFF. CDR3 nucleotide sequence: TGCGCCAGCAGCCAAGCAGCAGTGGGAGGCACCGGGGAGCTGTTTTTT.

In its sample, this clonotype was seen a few times. The chain carries TRBV14 and TRBJ2-3; D possibly matches TRBD1 or TRBD2 (5 bases each). Germline CDR1 and CDR2: SGHDN and FVKESK. This CDR3 region has 15 residues. Trimming took 3 bases from V and 0 from J, leaving 10 bases between them. The DNA for the CDR3 is TGTGCCAGCAGCCAGGGACGGTATAGCACAGATACGCAGTATTTT. The encoded protein is CASSQGRYSTDTQYF.

This clonotype occurred many times. This chain links TRBV7-2 with TRBJ1-1; no definite D call. V was clipped by 4 bases and J by 3 bases, with 9 bases between them. The CDR3 length is 13 residues. Looked up from germline, CDR1 is SGHTA and CDR2 is FQGNSA. The CDR3 protein is CASSSTADTEAFF. The DNA of the CDR3 is TGTGCCAGCAGCTCCACGGCGGACACTGAAGCTTTCTTT.

This clonotype has more than one count but fewer than ten. The chain uses TRBV20-1 and TRBJ1-1, with D hard to call. Germline CDR1 reads DFQATT; CDR2 reads SNEGSKA (reference sequence). Trimming shortened V by 1 base and J by 5 bases, and 8 bases separated the two germline ends. The CDR3 contains 12 residues. Here the CDR3 DNA reads TGCAGTGCTAGAGCTCTGGAGACTGAAGCTTTCTTT. It is translated as CSARALETEAFF.

This clonotype was counted a few times. The chain is built from TRBV2 and TRBJ1-6, with 8 nucleotides matching TRBD1. The J segment lost 8 bases and the V segment lost 4 bases, leaving 4 bases of the junction unmatched. The CDR3 loop spans 14 amino acids. Germline CDR1 SNHLY, CDR2 FYNNEI. The DNA for the CDR3 is TGTGCCAGCAGTGCGACAGGGGAGTATTCACCCCTCCACTTT. Translated: CASSATGEYSPLHF.

The sample holds many counts of this clonotype. This chain uses TRBV29-1 with TRBJ1-2; TRBD1 agrees at 8 bases. Germline trimming cut 7 bases from V and 4 bases from J; bases unmatched to any gene: 8. The CDR3 totals 13 residues. Germline-derived CDR1 and CDR2 are SQVTM and ANQGSEA. CDR3: CSAADRALYGYTF. The CDR3 bases are TGCAGCGCTGCGGACAGGGCCCTCTATGGCTACACCTTC. The full variable domain, its missing parts supplied by reference TRBV29-1 and TRBJ1-2, is SAVISQKPSRDICQRGTSLTIQCQVDSQVTMMFWYRQQPGQSLTLIATANQGSEATYESGFVIDKFPISRPNLTFSTLTVSNMSPEDSSIYLCSAADRALYGYTFGSGTRLTVV.

This chain uses TRBV7-9 with TRBJ2-7; 9 nucleotides line up with TRBD1. CDR1 is SEHNR, CDR2 FQNEAQ, per germline (reference sequence). The junction had 4 bases not matched to a gene; V was cut back by 0 bases and J by 4 bases. This CDR3 is built from 15 residues. DNA for the CDR3: TGTGCCAGCAGCTTAGCGGGACAGGGAGTGTACGAGCAGTACTTC. Its translation: CASSLAGQGVYEQYF.

This clonotype showed up many times. The rearrangement joins TRBV7-2 to TRBJ2-4, with 8 nucleotides matching TRBD1. This CDR3 spans 18 amino acids. With 5 bases clipped from V and 0 bases from J, the junction kept 12 bases outside the gene matches. CDR1 is SGHTA, CDR2 FQGNSA, per germline. The CDR3 bases are TGTGCCAGCAGCCCCCGGACAGGGATTGCACTAGCCAAAAACATTCAGTACTTC. Its protein product is CASSPRTGIALAKNIQYF.

This clonotype was detected ten times or more. The chain employs TRBV7-2 and TRBJ2-3, with D hard to call. The CDR3 totals 16 residues. Germline values: CDR1 SGHTA, CDR2 FQGNSA. Trimming removed 0 bases at V and 3 bases at J, with 13 bases between. The CDR3 DNA follows: TGTGCCAGCAGCTTAGCAGCCCCTCTAGGGACAGATACGCAGTATTTT. It translates to CASSLAAPLGTDTQYF.

This clonotype was observed many times. V gene TRBV14 combines with J gene TRBJ1-6; TRBD1 aligns across 7 bases. The germline V gene has CDR1 SGHDN and CDR2 FVKESK. The junction had 6 bases not matched to a gene; V was cut back by 2 bases and J by 8 bases. CDR3 length equals 15 residues. The CDR3 DNA follows: TGTGCCAGCAGCCAACAGGGGGTAGATTATTCACCCCTCCACTTT. It translates to CASSQQGVDYSPLHF.

In its sample, this clonotype was seen a few times. The rearrangement links TRBV30 to TRBJ1-1, with 8 bases identical to TRBD1. Germline trimming cut 3 bases from V and 0 bases from J; bases unmatched to any gene: 6. The germline V gene has CDR1 GTSNPN and CDR2 SVGIG (reference sequence). The CDR3 runs to 15 residues. The CDR3: CAWRLGDRLNTEAFF. CDR3 nucleotide sequence: TGTGCCTGGAGGCTCGGGGACAGGTTGAACACTGAAGCTTTCTTT. The full variable domain, with the rest looked up from reference TRBV30 and TRBJ1-1, is SQTIHQWPATLVQPVGSPLSLECTVEGTSNPNLYWYRQAAGRGLQLLFYSVGIGQISSEVPQNLSASRPQDRQFILSSKKLLLSDSGFYLCAWRLGDRLNTEAFFGQGTRLTVV.

This clonotype came up a few times. The chain employs TRBV6-2 or TRBV6-3 and TRBJ1-1, with a possible D match to TRBD1 (6 bases). Germline CDR1 reads MNHEY; CDR2 reads SVGEGT. V gave up 6 bases and J gave up 0 bases, with 20 bases separating them. This CDR3 comprises 17 residues. The CDR3 loop is CASSPLDRGTMNTEAFF. Here the CDR3 DNA reads TGTGCCAGCAGCCCGTTGGACAGAGGAACCATGAACACTGAAGCTTTCTTT.